This T cell receptor beta chain is drawn from a study of T cell repertoires in cytomegalovirus infection. Study in general: Both a matching HLA type and CMV infection were indicated by public TCR beta signatures.

With respect to this clonotype: What it binds is not known.

Germline lookup yields CDR1 SGDLS and CDR2 YYNGEE. This CDR3 comprises 16 residues. Trimming at V came to 4 bases and at J to 7 bases, leaving 11 bases not matched to a gene. TCRdb reanalysed the reads using MiXCR and keeps one entry per CDR3 protein. The sample lists some 300,000 distinct CDR3 sequences; approximately 10% were seen once. Whole-study findings and limits: The response measured ex vivo was dominated by TCR beta clonotypes (HLA-C-restricted and CMV-specific). Cumulative frequency (of public TCR beta family members) identified carriers of CMV plus the relevant HLA.

The TCR comes from a human donor in good health (CMV status not recorded). Some clones in this sample may be carry-over from other donors' samples. Sequencing was done on a sample of PBMCs. The rearrangement links TRBV9 to TRBJ2-1; 10 bases are shared with TRBD1. CDR3 region: CASSLGGGDRGNEQFF. CDR3 coding DNA: TGTGCCAGCAGCCTCGGGGGGGGGGACAGGGGAAATGAGCAGTTCTTC.